A selection of T cell receptor beta chains follows, all from one sample in a study of identical twins. TCRdb used MiXCR to reprocess the 5' RACE reads, holding one entry per CDR3 protein. The sample shows about 720,000 distinct CDR3 sequences, 8% to 9% of them seen only once. These data are also associated with another study on yellow fever vaccine responses in identical twins.

The specimen was PBMCs. These receptors came from a woman aged 18-29 years in good health. CDR3s include the opening cysteine and the closing phenylalanine or tryptophan. The D gene is left open where the match is weak. Only some rows state a clone size, as once, few, many or a class for expanded clones.

>NA|NA|TRBJ2-1|TRBV29-1
TGCAGCGTTGTAGGACTTGGGGGGATCAATGAGCAGTTCTTC
CSVVGLGGINEQFF
>NA|NA|TRBJ2-7|TRBV7-8
TGTGCCAGCAGCCCCTCACGGGTTCCCAGGGTTAACGAGCAGTACTTC
CASSPSRVPRVNEQYF
>NA|TRBD2|TRBJ2-2|TRBV11-3
TGTGCCAGCAGCATTGGGACTAGCGGGGGGAACACCGGGGAGCTGTTTTTT
CASSIGTSGGNTGELFF
>many|NA|TRBJ2-2|TRBV10-3
TGTGCCATCAGCCTCGGACGGAAGAACACCGGGGAGCTGTTTTTT
CAISLGRKNTGELFF
>once|NA|TRBJ2-7|TRBV4-2
TGTGCCAGCAGCCAAGGGCCGCTATCCTACGAGCAGTACTTC
CASSQGPLSYEQYF
>few|NA|TRBJ1-2|TRBV4-1
TGCGCCAGCAGCCAAGATGGGGTGAACTATGGCTACACCTTC
CASSQDGVNYGYTF
>few|NA|TRBJ1-5|TRBV12-3/TRBV12-4
TGTGCCAGCAGGTCAGGCCTTGGGCCCCAGCATTTT
CASRSGLGPQHF
>many|NA|TRBJ2-3|TRBV4-3
TGCGCCAGCAGCCAAGATCGGGGGACAGCAGATACGCAGTATTTT
CASSQDRGTADTQYF
>few|NA|TRBJ1-5|TRBV7-9
TGTGCCAGCAGCTTAGGAACGGAACGGGGTCCCAATCAGCCCCAGCATTTT
CASSLGTERGPNQPQHF
>NA|NA|TRBJ1-1|TRBV20-1
TGCAGTGCTAGAGCCGGAAGCATGTTGCCCACTGAAGCTTTCTTT
CSARAGSMLPTEAFF
>NA|TRBD1|TRBJ1-1|TRBV20-1
TGCAGTGCTAGGGGACAGGGGATAATCACTGAAGCTTTCTTT
CSARGQGIITEAFF
>few|NA|TRBJ1-1|TRBV7-2
TGTGCCAGCAGCCTATCGGCTGGGATGGGCACTGAAGCTTTCTTT
CASSLSAGMGTEAFF
>few|NA|TRBJ2-1|TRBV6-2/TRBV6-3
TGTGCCAGCAGCAGACCTCTTCCCCTCTACAATGAGCAGTTCTTC
CASSRPLPLYNEQFF
>NA|TRBD1|TRBJ2-7|TRBV28
TGTGCCAGCAGGCCGACAGGGCGCTCCTACGAGCAGTACTTC
CASRPTGRSYEQYF
>few|TRBD2|TRBJ2-1|TRBV28
TGTGCCAGCAGTTTTAGCCTGGGGGGGGATGAGCAGTTCTTC
CASSFSLGGDEQFF
>many|TRBD1|TRBJ2-2|TRBV5-1
TGCGCCAGCAGCTTTTGGACAGGGGCGAACGGGGAGCTGTTTTTT
CASSFWTGANGELFF
>many|NA|TRBJ2-1|TRBV29-1
TGCAGCGTAGAAAAGAGGGACAATGAGCAGTTCTTC
CSVEKRDNEQFF
>few|TRBD2|TRBJ2-3|TRBV7-8
TGTGCCAGCAGCGTTGGACTAGCGGGGGGGAGCACAGATACGCAGTATTTT
CASSVGLAGGSTDTQYF
>few|NA|TRBJ2-5|TRBV7-3
TGTGCCAGCAGCTTAAAGCCCGCGGTTGGCAGGATGGAGGTCCAGTACTTC
CASSLKPAVGRMEVQYF
>NA|TRBD2|TRBJ2-1|TRBV27
TGTGCCAGCAGTCTCGGGACTAGCCACAATGAGCAGTTCTTC
CASSLGTSHNEQFF
>NA|NA|TRBJ2-3|TRBV12-3/TRBV12-4
TGTGCCAGCAGTTTAGATCACCGGGGATTTGGAGATACGCAGTATTTT
CASSLDHRGFGDTQYF
>many|NA|TRBJ2-5|TRBV7-2
TGTGCCAGCAGCCGCCCTTCCGACAGGCTGGAAGAGACCCAGTACTTC
CASSRPSDRLEETQYF
>few|NA|TRBJ2-5|TRBV7-2
TGTGCCAGCAGCCCAGGGGGGAAACAAGAGACCCAGTACTTC
CASSPGGKQETQYF
>few|TRBD2|TRBJ2-3|TRBV11-2
TGTGCCAGCAGCTCCGGACTAGCGGAGGCCGCCCCCGGTGATACGCAGTATTTT
CASSSGLAEAAPGDTQYF
>NA|TRBD2|TRBJ2-3|TRBV6-5
TGTGCCAGCAGTTTTCTAGCGGGGCTCACAGATACGCAGTATTTT
CASSFLAGLTDTQYF
>NA|NA|TRBJ2-3|TRBV28
TGTGCCAGCAGTTTTTATCTGGGGGAGGCCACAGATACGCAGTATTTT
CASSFYLGEATDTQYF
>few|TRBD1|TRBJ2-1|TRBV7-3
TGTGCCAGCAGGGATCAGGGGGATAATGAGCAGTTCTTC
CASRDQGDNEQFF
>few|NA|TRBJ2-6|TRBV5-5
TGTGCCAGCAGCTTGGTTCCGGGGACCGGGGCCAACGTCCTGACTTTC
CASSLVPGTGANVLTF